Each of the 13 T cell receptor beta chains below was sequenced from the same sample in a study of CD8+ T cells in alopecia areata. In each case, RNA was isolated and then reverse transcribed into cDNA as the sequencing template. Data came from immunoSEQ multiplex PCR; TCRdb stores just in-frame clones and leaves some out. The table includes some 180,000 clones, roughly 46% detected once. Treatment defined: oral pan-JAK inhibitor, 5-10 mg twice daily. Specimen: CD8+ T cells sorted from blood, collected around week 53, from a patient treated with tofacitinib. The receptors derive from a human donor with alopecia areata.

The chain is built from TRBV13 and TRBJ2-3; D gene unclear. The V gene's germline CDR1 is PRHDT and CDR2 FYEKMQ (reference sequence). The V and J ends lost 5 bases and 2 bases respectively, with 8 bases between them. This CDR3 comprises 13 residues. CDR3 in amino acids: CASSPDNTDTQYF. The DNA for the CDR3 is TGTGCCAGCAGCCCAGACAACACAGATACGCAGTATTTT.

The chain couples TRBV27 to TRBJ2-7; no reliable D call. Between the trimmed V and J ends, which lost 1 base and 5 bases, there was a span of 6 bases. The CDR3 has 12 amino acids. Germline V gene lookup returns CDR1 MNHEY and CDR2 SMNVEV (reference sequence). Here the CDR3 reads CASSLLNDEQYF. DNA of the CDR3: TGTGCCAGCAGTTTATTGAACGACGAGCAGTACTTC.

CDR3 bases: TGTGCCAGCAGCTTAGTCGGGCGACGAGAGACCCAGTACTTC. Its protein is CASSLVGRRETQYF. V and J are TRBV7-9 and TRBJ2-5; D is unclear. V lost 1 base and J 4 bases, leaving 10 bases between the germline ends. Germline-derived CDR1 and CDR2 are SEHNR and FQNEAQ (reference sequence). The CDR3 runs to 14 residues. The whole variable domain, remainder taken from reference TRBV7-9 and TRBJ2-5, is DTGVSQNPRHKITKRGQNVTFRCDPISEHNRLYWYRQTLGQGPEFLTYFQNEAQLEKSRLLSDRFSAERPKGSFSTLEIQRTEQGDSAMYLCASSLVGRRETQYFGPGTRLLVL.

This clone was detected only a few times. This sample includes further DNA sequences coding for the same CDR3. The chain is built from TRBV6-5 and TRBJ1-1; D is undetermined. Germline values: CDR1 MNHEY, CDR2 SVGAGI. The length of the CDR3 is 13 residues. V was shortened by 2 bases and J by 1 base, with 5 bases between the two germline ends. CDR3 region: CASSYLGNTEAFF. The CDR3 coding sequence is TGTGCCAGCAGTTACCTCGGGAACACTGAAGCTTTCTTT.

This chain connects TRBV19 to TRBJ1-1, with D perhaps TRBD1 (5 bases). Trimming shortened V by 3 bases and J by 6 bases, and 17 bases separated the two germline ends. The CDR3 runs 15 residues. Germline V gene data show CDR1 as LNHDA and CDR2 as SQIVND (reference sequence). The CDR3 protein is CASSIPTTGVSEAFF. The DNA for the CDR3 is TGTGCCAGTAGTATCCCAACCACGGGGGTATCTGAAGCTTTCTTT.

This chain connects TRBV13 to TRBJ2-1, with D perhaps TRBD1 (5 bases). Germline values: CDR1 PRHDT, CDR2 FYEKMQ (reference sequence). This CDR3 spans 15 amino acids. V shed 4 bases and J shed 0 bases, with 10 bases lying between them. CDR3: CASSSSRGSYNEQFF. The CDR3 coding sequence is TGTGCCAGCAGCTCCTCTAGGGGCTCCTACAATGAGCAGTTCTTC.

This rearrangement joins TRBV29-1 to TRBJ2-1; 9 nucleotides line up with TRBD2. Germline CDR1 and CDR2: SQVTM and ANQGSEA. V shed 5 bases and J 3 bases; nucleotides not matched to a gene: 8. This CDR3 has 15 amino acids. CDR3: CSVPPSGALYNEQFF. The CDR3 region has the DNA TGCAGCGTTCCTCCTAGCGGGGCCCTCTACAATGAGCAGTTCTTC.

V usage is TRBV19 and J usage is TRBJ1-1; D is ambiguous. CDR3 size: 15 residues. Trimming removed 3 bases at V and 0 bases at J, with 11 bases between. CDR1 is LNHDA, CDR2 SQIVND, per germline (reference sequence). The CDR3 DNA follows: TGTGCCAGTAGTATCGGAGGAACGATGAACACTGAAGCTTTCTTT. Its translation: CASSIGGTMNTEAFF.

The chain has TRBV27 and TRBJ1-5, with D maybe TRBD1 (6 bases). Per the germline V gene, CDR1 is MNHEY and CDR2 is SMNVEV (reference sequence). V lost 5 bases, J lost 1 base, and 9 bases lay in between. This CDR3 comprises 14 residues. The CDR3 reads CASSQGGSNQPQHF. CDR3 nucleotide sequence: TGTGCCAGCAGTCAAGGGGGGAGCAATCAGCCCCAGCATTTT.

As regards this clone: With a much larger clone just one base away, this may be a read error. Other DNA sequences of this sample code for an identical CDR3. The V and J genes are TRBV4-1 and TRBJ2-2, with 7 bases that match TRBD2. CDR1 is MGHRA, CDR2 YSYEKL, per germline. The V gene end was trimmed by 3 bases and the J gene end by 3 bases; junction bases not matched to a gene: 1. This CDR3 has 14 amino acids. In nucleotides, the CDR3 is TGCGCCAGCAGCCAGGGACTACACACCGGGGAGCTGTTTTTT. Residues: CASSQGLHTGELFF.

CDR3 in amino acids: CSVLTTTGYSGNTIYF. The CDR3, as DNA: TGCAGCGTGTTGACCACGACAGGATACTCTGGAAACACCATATATTTT. The V call is TRBV29-1, the J call TRBJ1-3; perhaps TRBD1 as D (6 bases). Trimming took 6 bases from V and 0 from J, leaving 18 bases between them. CDR3 size: 16 residues. In germline, CDR1 is SQVTM, CDR2 ANQGSEA.

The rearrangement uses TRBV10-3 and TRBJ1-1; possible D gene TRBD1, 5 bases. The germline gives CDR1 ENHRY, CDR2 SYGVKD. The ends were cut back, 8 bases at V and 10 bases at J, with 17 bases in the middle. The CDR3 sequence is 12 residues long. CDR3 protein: CAILSGTQGAFF. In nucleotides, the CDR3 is TGTGCCATCTTATCCGGGACCCAGGGAGCTTTCTTT.

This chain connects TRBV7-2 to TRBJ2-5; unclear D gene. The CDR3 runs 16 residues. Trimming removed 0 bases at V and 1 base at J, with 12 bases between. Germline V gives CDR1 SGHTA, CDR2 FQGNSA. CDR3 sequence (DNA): TGTGCCAGCAGCTTAGCGCAGGCGTCAGGCCAAGAGACCCAGTACTTC. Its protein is CASSLAQASGQETQYF.